This T cell receptor beta chain was sequenced for a study of shared clonotypes between healthy human individuals. Note on this clone: No antigen is known for it.

This CDR3 spans 15 amino acids. The V end was cut by 1 base, the J end by 6 bases, with 13 bases between. Germline V gene lookup returns CDR1 LNHNV and CDR2 YYDKDF (reference sequence). The naive CD8 population came from CD45RO-negative cells selected for CCR7, without terminally differentiated effector memory CD45RA+ cells. Adult Caucasians living in Nashville, Tennessee made up all of the donors. Sequencing was performed with immunoSEQ multiplex PCR; in TCRdb, only in-frame clones are kept and a portion is missing. Of around 2.1 million clones in the sample, 93% were seen once. Regarding the study as a whole: As a rule, naive subsets had a larger estimated richness than memory subsets.

The sequenced sample consisted of naive CD8+ T cells from PBMCs. The chain employs TRBV15 and TRBJ2-1, with D possibly matching TRBD2 (6 bases). The TCR comes from a man between 18 and 35 years old in good health. Some clones in this sample may be carry-over from other donors' samples. The CDR3 DNA is TGTGCCACCAGCAGAGCTCGCGGGATCGTCAATGAGCAGTTCTTC. It codes for CATSRARGIVNEQFF.